This TCR beta chain was recovered during a study of T cells after yellow fever vaccination. For TCR, cDNA came from 5'RACE template switching, which added a universal primer site and UMIs. TCRdb independently ran MiXCR on the 5' RACE reads; one entry per CDR3 protein. The sample has roughly 500,000 distinct CDR3 sequences, about 19% seen once. Study conclusions and caveats: Abundant clonotypes from the bulk population could get into FACS-sorted repertoires as contaminants. Although most clonotypes did not, a small share appeared in both CD4 and CD8 compartments.

V was trimmed by 5 bases and J by 8 bases, leaving 15 bases between them. CDR1 is SEHNR and CDR2 is FQNEAQ in the germline V gene (reference sequence). CDR3 length: 13 amino acids. Concerning this clonotype itself: Its antigen is unknown.

The sequencing here drew on PBMCs, taken 15 days after the yellow fever booster vaccination. The TCR was taken from a man aged 25 to 40 who received the YFV17D yellow fever vaccine. The chain uses TRBV7-9 and TRBJ1-2; TRBD1 is a possible D gene (5 bases). CDR3 sequence: CASSPPGAPGYTF. The CDR3 DNA is TGTGCCAGCAGCCCTCCCGGGGCCCCGGGCTACACCTTC.